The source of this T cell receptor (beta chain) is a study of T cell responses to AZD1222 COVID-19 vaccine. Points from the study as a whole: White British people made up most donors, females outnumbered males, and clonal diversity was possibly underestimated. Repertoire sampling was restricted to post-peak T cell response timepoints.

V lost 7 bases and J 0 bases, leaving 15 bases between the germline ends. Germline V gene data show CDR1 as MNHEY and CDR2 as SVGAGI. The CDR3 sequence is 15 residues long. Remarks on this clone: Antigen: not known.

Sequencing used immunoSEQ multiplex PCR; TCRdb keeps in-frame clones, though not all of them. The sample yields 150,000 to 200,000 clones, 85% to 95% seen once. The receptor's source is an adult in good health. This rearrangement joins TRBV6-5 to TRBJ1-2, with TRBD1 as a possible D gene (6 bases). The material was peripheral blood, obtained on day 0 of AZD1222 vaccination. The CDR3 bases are TGTGCCAGCAATCCGGGACACATAGCTAACTATGGCTACACCTTC. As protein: CASNPGHIANYGYTF.